The clone carrying this T cell receptor (beta chain) was picked up a small number of times. The antigen remains unidentified. The data stem from a study of cytomegalovirus exposure and HLA in healthy donors. The PCR made use of 60 Vbeta and 13 Jbeta primers. The table came from immunoSEQ multiplex PCR; TCRdb's copy has only in-frame clones and leaves some out. The data hold more than 95,000 clones, with 65% to 75% observed a single time. Nominal health characterized the donors when sampled, though unrecorded immune exposures were likely. Study findings and constraints: In a later analysis, a missense DCLRE1C variant was linked to TCR beta V- and J-gene trimming. The listing of 150 to 200 TCR beta chains classed them as cytomegalovirus-associated. TCR beta V segments were, for the most part, productive about 87% or about 30% of the time in an earlier analysis.

The CDR3 totals 12 residues. The germline CDR1 and CDR2 sequences are SQVTM and ANQGSEA. The chain is built from TRBV29-1 and TRBJ2-5, with a weak D call TRBD2 (5 bases). What was sequenced was PBMCs. The source of this sequence is a man aged 40-49 years in good health and CMV-seropositive. CDR3 DNA sequence: TGCAGTGCTCGGCAGCCGGGGGAGACCCAGTACTTC. Residues: CSARQPGETQYF.